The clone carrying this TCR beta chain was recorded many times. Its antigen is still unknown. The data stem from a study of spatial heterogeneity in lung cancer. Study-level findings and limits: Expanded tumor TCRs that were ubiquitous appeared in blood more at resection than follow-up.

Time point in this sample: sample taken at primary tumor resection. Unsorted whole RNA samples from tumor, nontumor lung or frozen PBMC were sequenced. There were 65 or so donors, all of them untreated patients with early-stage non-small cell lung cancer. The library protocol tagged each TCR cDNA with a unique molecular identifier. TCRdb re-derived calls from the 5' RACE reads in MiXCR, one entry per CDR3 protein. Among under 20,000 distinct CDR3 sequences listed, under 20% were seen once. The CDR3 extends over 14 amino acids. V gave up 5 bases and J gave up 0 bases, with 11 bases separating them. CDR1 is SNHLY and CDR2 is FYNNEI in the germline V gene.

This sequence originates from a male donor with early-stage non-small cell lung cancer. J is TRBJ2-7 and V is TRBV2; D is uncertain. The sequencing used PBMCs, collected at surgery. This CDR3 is CASSPSSSSYEQYF. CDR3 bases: TGTGCCAGCAGTCCGTCTTCGAGCTCCTACGAGCAGTACTTC.